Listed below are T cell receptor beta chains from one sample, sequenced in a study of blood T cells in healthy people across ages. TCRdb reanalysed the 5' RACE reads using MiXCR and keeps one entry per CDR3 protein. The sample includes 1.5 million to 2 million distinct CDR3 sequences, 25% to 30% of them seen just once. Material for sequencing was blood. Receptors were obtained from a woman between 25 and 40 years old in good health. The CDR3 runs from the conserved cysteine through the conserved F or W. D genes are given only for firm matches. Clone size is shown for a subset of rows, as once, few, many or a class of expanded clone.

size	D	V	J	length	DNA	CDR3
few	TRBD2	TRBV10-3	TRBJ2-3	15	TGTGCCATCACCATAGCGGGAGTTGGCACAGATACGCAGTATTTT	CAITIAGVGTDTQYF
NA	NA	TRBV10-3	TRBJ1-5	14	TGTGCCATCAGTGAGTCTACAGGACATCAGCCCCAGCATTTT	CAISESTGHQPQHF
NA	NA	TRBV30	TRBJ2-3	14	TGTGCCTGGAGGGACTACGGGGGCACAGATACGCAGTATTTT	CAWRDYGGTDTQYF
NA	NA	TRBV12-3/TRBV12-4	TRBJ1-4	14	TGTGCCAGCAGTTTATTCGGGGGTGATGAAAAACGGTTTTTT	CASSLFGGDEKRFF
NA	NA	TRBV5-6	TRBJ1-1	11	TGTGCCAGCAGCTGGACACATGAAGCTTTCTTT	CASSWTHEAFF
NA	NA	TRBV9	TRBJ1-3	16	TGTGCCTGCAGCGTAGGGGCACAACTCTCTGGAAACACCATATATTTT	CACSVGAQLSGNTIYF
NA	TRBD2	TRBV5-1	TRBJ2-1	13	TGCGCCAGCAGCCCACTAGCGGGGGATGAGCAGTTCTTC	CASSPLAGDEQFF
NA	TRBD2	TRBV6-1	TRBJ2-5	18	TGTGCCAGCAGGAGGCCTCCCAGAGCGGGGGGGCCGCAAGAGACCCAGTACTTC	CASRRPPRAGGPQETQYF
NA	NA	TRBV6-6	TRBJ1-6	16	TGTGCCAGCAGTCGGACAGTCAGCTCCTATAATTCACCCCTCCACTTT	CASSRTVSSYNSPLHF
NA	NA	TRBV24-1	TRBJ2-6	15	TGTGCCACCAGTGACCCCTTCTCTGGGGCCAACGTCCTGACTTTC	CATSDPFSGANVLTF
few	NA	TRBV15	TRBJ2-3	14	TGTGCCACCAGCAGAGCGGGGGGCACAGATACGCAGTATTTT	CATSRAGGTDTQYF
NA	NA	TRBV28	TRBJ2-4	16	TGTGCCAGCAGTTTTTTCAGGGGTTCGACCAAAAACATTCAGTACTTC	CASSFFRGSTKNIQYF
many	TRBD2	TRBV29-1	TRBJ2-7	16	TGCAGCGGCCGGACTAGCGGGAGGGCCGGGGTATACGAGCAGTACTTC	CSGRTSGRAGVYEQYF
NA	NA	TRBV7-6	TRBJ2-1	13	TGTGCCAGCAGCTTACGGGACAATGGTGAGCAGTTCTTC	CASSLRDNGEQFF
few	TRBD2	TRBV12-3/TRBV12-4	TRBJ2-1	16	TGTGCCAGCAGTTTCCTAGCGGGAGGCCAATACAATGAGCAGTTCTTC	CASSFLAGGQYNEQFF
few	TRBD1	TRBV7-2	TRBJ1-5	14	TGTGCCAGCATGACGGGACAGGGTCCGGAGCCCCAGCATTTT	CASMTGQGPEPQHF
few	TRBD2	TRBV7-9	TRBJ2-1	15	TGTGCCAGCAGCTTAGAGGGCGGGGGGGCCAACGAGCAGTTCTTC	CASSLEGGGANEQFF
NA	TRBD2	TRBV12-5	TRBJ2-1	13	TGTGCTAGTGGTTTGGGGGGGACTAGCGGGTCGTTCTTC	CASGLGGTSGSFF
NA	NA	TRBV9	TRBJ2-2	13	TGTGCCAGCAGCGGGATCGGTCCCGGGGAGCTGTTTTTT	CASSGIGPGELFF
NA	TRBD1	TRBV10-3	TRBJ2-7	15	TGTGCCATCAGTGACCGGGACAGGGGACACAATGAGCAGTACTTC	CAISDRDRGHNEQYF
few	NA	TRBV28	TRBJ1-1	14	TGTGCCAGCAGTTTACTCCCATCCTCCCCCTCAGCTTTCTTT	CASSLLPSSPSAFF
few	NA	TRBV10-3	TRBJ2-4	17	TGTGCCATCAGTGAGTCGACCGCCGCGCCCCGAGGGAACATTCAGTACTTC	CAISESTAAPRGNIQYF